This TCR beta chain stems from a study of blood T cell repertoires in COVID-19. Source study methods: Quantification of nucleated cells was approximated via reference gene primer amplification. The method was immunoSEQ multiplex PCR; TCRdb's version includes in-frame clones alone and lacks a portion of them. V, J and clone size derive from that table, while D and trimming were established from the DNA sequence. The sample includes approximately 140,000 clones, just over 85% of them seen just once. Germline loops: CDR1 MNHEY, CDR2 SVGAGI. The CDR3 spans 16 residues. Trimming cost V 4 bases and J 2 bases, with 18 bases left between them.

The chain links TRBV6-5 to TRBJ2-7, with a tentative D call TRBD2 (6 bases). The sequenced material came from peripheral blood. The TCR comes from a man between 65 and 85 years old with acute or convalescent COVID-19. DNA for the CDR3: TGTGCCAGCAGTTCCTCGGGACTGTCTGGGCCCTACGAGCAGTACTTC. This sequence encodes CASSSSGLSGPYEQYF.